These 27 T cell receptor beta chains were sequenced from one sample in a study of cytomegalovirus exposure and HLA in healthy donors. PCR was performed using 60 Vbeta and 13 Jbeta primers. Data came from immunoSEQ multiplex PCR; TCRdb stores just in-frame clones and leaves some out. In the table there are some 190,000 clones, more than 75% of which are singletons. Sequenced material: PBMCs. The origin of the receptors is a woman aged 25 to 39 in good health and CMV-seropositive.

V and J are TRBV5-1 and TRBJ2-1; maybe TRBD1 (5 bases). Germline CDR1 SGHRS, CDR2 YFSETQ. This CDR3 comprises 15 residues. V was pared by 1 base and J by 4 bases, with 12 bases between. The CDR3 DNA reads TGCGCCAGCAGCTTGAGGGGATCCGAATACAATGAGCAGTTCTTC. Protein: CASSLRGSEYNEQFF. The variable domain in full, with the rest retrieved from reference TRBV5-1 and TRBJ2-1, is KAGVTQTPRYLIKTRGQQVTLSCSPISGHRSVSWYQQTPGQGLQFLFEYFSETQRNKGNFPGRFSGRQFSNSRSEMNVSTLELGDSALYLCASSLRGSEYNEQFFGPGTRLTVL.

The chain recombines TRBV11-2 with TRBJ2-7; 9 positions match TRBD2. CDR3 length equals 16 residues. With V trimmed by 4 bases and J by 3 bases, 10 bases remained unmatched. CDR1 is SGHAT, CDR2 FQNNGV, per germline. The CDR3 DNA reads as TGTGCCAGCAGCTCCCCTGTAGCGGGAGTCTACTACGAGCAGTACTTC. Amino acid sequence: CASSSPVAGVYYEQYF.

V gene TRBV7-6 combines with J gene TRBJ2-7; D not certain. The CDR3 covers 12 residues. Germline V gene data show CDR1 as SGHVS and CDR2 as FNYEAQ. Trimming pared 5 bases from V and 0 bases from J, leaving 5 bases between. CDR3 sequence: CASSVSSYEQYF. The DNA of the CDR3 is TGTGCCAGCAGCGTGAGCTCCTACGAGCAGTACTTC.

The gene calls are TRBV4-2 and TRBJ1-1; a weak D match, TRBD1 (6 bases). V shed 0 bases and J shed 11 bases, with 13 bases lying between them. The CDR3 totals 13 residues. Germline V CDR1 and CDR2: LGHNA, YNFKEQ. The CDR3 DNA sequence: TGTGCCAGCAGCCAAGAGGGGGCGGGTGGGGCTTTCTTT. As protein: CASSQEGAGGAFF.

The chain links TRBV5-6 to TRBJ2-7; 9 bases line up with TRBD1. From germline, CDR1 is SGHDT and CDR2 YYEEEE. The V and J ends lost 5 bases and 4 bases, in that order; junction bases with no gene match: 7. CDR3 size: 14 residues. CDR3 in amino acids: CASRATGGKYEQYF. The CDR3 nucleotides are TGTGCCAGCAGGGCGACAGGGGGAAAATACGAGCAGTACTTC.

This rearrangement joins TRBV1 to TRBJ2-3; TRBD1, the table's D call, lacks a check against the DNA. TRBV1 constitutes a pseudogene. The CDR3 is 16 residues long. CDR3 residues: CTSSQLPGQVTDTQYF. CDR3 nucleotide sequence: TGCACCAGCAGCCAACTACCTGGACAGGTCACAGATACGCAGTATTTT.

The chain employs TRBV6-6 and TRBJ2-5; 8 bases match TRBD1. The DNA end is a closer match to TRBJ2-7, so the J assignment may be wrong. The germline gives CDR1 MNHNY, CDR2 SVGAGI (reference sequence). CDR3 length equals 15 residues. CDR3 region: CASSPPLDRGGEQYF. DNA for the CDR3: TGTGCCAGCAGTCCTCCCCTCGACAGGGGAGGCGAGCAGTACTTC.

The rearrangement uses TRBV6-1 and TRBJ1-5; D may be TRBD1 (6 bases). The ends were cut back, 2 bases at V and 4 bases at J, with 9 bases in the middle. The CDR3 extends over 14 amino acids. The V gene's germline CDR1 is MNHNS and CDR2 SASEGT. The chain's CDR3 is CASSEFRGNQPQHF. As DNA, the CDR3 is TGTGCCAGCAGTGAATTCAGGGGAAATCAGCCCCAGCATTTT.

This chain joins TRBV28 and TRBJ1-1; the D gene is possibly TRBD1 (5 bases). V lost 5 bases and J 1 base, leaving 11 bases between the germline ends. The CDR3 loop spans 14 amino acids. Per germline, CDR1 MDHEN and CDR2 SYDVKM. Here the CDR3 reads CASSPPGKNTEAFF. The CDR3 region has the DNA TGTGCCAGCAGTCCCCCAGGGAAGAACACTGAAGCTTTCTTT.

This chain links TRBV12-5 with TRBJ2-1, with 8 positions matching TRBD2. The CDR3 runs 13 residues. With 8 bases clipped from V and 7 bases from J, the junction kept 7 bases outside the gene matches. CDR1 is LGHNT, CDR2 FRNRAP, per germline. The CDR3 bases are TGTGCTAGTAGAGCGGGAGCAGAGAATGAGCAGTTCTTC. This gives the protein CASRAGAENEQFF.

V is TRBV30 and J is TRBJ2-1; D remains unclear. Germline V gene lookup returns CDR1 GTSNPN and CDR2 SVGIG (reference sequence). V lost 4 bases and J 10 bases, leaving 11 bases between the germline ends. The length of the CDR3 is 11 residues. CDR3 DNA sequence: TGTGCCTGGAACGTCATCGGGGAGCAGTTCTTC. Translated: CAWNVIGEQFF.

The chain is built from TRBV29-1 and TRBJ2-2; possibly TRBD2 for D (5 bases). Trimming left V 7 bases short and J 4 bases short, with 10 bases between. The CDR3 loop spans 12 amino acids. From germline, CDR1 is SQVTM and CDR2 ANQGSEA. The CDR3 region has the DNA TGCAGCGCCTTCCGGGGCACCGGGGAGCTGTTTTTT. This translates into CSAFRGTGELFF.

The CDR3: CASSLDSSYNSPLHF. As DNA, the CDR3 is TGTGCCAGCAGCTTAGATAGCTCCTATAATTCACCCCTCCACTTT. The chain uses TRBV11-3 and TRBJ1-6; D is ambiguous. Germline CDR1 SGHNT, CDR2 YENEEA. This CDR3 region has 15 residues. Trimming pared 0 bases from V and 0 bases from J, leaving 3 bases between.

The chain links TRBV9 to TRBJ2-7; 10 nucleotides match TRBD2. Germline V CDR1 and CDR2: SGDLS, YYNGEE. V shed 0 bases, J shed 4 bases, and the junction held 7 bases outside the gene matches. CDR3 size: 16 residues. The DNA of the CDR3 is TGTGCCAGCAGCGTAGGGGCTAGCGGGAGTGTTTACGAGCAGTACTTC. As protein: CASSVGASGSVYEQYF.

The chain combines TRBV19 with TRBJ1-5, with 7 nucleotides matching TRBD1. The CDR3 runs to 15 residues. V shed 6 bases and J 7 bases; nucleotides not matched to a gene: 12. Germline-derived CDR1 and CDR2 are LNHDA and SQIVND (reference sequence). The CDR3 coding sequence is TGTGCCAGTAGCCCGACGGGTGCAGGGGGGCAGCCCCAGCATTTT. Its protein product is CASSPTGAGGQPQHF.

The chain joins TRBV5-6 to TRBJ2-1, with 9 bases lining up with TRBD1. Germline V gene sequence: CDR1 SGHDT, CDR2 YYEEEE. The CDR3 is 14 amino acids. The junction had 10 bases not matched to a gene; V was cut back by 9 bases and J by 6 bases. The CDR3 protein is CATSGTGYRNEQFF. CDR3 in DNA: TGTGCCACCTCCGGGACAGGGTATCGCAATGAGCAGTTCTTC.

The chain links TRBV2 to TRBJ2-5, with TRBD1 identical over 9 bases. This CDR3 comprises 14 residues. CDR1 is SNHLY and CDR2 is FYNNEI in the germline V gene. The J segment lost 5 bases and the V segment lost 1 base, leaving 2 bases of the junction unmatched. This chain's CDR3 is CASSEDRGLETQYF. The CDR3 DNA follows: TGTGCCAGCAGTGAAGACAGGGGGCTGGAGACCCAGTACTTC.

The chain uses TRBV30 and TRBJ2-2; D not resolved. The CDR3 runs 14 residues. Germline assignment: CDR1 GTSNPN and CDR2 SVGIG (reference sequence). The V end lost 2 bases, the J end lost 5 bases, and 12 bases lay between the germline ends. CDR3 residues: CAWSWLVVTGELFF. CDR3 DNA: TGTGCCTGGAGTTGGCTGGTTGTTACCGGGGAGCTGTTTTTT.

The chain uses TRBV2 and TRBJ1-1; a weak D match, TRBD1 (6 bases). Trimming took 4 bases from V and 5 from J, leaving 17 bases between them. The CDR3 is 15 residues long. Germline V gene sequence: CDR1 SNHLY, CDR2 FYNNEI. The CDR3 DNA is TGTGCCAGCAGTGCATTAGGGGGAGTAGGGACTGAAGCTTTCTTT. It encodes CASSALGGVGTEAFF.

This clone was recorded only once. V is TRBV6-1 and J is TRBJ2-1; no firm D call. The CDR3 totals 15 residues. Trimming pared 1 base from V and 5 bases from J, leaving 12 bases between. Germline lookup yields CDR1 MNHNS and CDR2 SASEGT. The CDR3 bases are TGTGCCAGCAGTGAAGTAAGCCCTTTGAACAATGAGCAGTTCTTC. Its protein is CASSEVSPLNNEQFF.

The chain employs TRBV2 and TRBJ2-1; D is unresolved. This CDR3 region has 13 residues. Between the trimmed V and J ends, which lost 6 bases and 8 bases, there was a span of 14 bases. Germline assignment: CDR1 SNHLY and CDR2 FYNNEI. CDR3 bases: TGTGCCAGCAGCCCCGAGGTGACGTATGAGCAGTTCTTC. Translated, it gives CASSPEVTYEQFF.

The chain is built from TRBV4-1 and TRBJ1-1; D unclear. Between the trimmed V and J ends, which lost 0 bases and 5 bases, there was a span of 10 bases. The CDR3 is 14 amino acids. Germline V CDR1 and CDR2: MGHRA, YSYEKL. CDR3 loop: CASSQEWRDTEAFF. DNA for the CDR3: TGCGCCAGCAGCCAAGAATGGAGGGATACTGAAGCTTTCTTT.

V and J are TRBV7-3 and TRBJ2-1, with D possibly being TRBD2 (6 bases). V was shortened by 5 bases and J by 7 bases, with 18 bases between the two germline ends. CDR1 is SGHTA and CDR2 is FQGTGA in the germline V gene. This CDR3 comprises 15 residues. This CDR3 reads CASSPSRGGGNEQFF. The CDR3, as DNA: TGTGCCAGCAGCCCTTCCCGGGGAGGTGGGAATGAGCAGTTCTTC.

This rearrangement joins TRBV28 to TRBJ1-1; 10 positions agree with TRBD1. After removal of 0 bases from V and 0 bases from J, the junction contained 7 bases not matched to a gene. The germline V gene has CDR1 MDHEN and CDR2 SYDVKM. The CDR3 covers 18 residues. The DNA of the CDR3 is TGTGCCAGCAGTTTATGCCATCAGACAGGGGGCCTGAACACTGAAGCTTTCTTT. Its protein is CASSLCHQTGGLNTEAFF. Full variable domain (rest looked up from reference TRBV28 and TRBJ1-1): DVKVTQSSRYLVKRTGEKVFLECVQDMDHENMFWYRQDPGLGLRLIYFSYDVKMKEKGDIPEGYSVSREKKERFSLILESASTNQTSMYLCASSLCHQTGGLNTEAFFGQGTRLTVV.

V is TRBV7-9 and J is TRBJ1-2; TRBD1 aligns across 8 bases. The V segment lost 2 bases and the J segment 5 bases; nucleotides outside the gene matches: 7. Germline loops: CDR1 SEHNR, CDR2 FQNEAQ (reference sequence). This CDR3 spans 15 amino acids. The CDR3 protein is CASSLTTGAWYGYTF. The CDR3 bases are TGTGCCAGCAGCTTAACGACAGGGGCTTGGTATGGCTACACCTTC. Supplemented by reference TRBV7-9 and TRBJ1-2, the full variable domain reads DTGVSQNPRHKITKRGQNVTFRCDPISEHNRLYWYRQTLGQGPEFLTYFQNEAQLEKSRLLSDRFSAERPKGSFSTLEIQRTEQGDSAMYLCASSLTTGAWYGYTFGSGTRLTVV.

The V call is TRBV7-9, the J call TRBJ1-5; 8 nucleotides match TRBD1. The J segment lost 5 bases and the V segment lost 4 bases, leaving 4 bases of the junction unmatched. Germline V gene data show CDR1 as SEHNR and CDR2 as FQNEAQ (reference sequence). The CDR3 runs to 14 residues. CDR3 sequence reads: CASSSGQGHQPQHF. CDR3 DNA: TGTGCCAGCAGCTCCGGACAGGGCCATCAGCCCCAGCATTTT.

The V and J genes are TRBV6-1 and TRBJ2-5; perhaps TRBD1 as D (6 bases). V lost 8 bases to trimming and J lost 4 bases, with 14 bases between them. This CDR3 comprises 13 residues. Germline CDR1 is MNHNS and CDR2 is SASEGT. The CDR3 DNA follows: TGTGCCAGCGGGCGGGCAGGGGTAGAGACCCAGTACTTC. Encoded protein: CASGRAGVETQYF.